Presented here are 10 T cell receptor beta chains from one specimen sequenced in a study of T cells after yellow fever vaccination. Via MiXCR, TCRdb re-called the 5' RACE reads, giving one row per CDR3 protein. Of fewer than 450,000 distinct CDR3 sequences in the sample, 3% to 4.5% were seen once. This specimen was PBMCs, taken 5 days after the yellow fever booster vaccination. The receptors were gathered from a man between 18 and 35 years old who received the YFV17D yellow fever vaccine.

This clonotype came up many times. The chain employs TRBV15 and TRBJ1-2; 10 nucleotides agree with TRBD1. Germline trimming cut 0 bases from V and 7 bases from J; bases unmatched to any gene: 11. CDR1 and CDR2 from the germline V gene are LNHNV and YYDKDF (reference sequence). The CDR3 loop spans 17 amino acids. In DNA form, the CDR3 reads TGTGCCACCAGCAGAGATTCCGGGACAGGGGCATTGGGTGGCTACACCTTC. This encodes CATSRDSGTGALGGYTF.

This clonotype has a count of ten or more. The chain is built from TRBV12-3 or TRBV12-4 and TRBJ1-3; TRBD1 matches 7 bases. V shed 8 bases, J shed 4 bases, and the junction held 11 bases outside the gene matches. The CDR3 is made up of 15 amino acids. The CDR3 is CASGDSPSLGNTIYF. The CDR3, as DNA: TGTGCCAGCGGGGACAGTCCCTCGCTAGGAAACACCATATATTTT.

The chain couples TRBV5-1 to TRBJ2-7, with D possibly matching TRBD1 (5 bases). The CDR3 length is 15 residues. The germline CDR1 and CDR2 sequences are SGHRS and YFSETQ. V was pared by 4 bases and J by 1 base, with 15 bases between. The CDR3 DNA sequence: TGCGCCAGCAGCCTCGACAGAAAACCATCCTACGAGCAGTACTTC. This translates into CASSLDRKPSYEQYF.

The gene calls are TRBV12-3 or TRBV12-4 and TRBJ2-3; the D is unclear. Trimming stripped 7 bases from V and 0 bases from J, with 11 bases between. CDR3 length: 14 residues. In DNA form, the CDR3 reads TGTGCCAGCACCCGCGTGCGAAGCACAGATACGCAGTATTTT. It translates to CASTRVRSTDTQYF.

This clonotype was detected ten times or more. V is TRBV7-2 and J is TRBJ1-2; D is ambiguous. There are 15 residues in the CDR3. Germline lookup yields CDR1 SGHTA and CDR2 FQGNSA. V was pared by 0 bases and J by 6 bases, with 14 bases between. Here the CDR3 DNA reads TGTGCCAGCAGCTTAGCACGAGGCTTCGGGGATGGCTACACCTTC. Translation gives CASSLARGFGDGYTF.

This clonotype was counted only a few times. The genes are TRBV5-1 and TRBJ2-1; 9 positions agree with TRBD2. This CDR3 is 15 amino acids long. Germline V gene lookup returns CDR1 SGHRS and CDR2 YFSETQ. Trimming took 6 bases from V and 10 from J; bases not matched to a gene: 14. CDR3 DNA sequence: TGCGCCAGCACGGTCAGCGGGGGGCATACGGAGGAGCAGTTCTTC. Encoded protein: CASTVSGGHTEEQFF. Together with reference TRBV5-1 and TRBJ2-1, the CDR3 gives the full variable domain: KAGVTQTPRYLIKTRGQQVTLSCSPISGHRSVSWYQQTPGQGLQFLFEYFSETQRNKGNFPGRFSGRQFSNSRSEMNVSTLELGDSALYLCASTVSGGHTEEQFFGPGTRLTVL.

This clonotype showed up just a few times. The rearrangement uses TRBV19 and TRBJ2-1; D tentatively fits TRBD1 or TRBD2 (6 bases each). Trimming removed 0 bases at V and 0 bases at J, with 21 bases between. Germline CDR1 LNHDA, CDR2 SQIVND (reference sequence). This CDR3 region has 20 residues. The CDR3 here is CASSIDRTSPGASSYNEQFF. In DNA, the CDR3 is TGTGCCAGTAGTATAGATCGAACTTCCCCGGGGGCTAGCTCCTACAATGAGCAGTTCTTC.

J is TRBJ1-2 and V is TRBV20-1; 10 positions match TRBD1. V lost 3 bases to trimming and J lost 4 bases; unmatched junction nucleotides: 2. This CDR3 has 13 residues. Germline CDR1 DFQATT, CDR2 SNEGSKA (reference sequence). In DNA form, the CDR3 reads TGCAGTGCTAGTGGGACAGGGGCCTATGGCTACACCTTC. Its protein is CSASGTGAYGYTF.

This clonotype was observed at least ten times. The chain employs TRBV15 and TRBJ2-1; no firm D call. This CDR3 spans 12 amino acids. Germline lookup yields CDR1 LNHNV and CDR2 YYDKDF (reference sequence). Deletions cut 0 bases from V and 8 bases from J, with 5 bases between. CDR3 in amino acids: CATSRDSDEQFF. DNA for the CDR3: TGTGCCACCAGCAGAGATTCGGATGAGCAGTTCTTC.

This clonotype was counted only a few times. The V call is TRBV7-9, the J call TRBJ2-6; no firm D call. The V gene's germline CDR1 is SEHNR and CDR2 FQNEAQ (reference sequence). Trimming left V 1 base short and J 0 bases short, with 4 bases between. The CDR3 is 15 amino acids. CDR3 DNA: TGTGCCAGCAGCTTAGTAGTCTCTGGGGCCAACGTCCTGACTTTC. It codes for CASSLVVSGANVLTF.